The 25 T cell receptor beta chains below come from one sample, sequenced in a study of T-cell memory formation after mild COVID-19. TCRdb independently ran MiXCR on the 5' RACE reads; one entry per CDR3 protein. The repertoire has about 560,000 distinct CDR3 sequences, roughly 17% of them found once; the top ten carry 8.1%. Sequencing used PBMCs or a T cell subset sorted from them (not recorded which). These receptors were obtained from an adult woman who had mild COVID-19 (a few samples of this study predate the infection). Cell type and time point are not known.

This clonotype was seen ten or more times. The DNA of the CDR3 is TGTGCCAGTAGTAACCAGGAATACTACGAGCAGTACTTC. Translation: CASSNQEYYEQYF. This chain links TRBV19 with TRBJ2-7; no firm D call. Trimming shortened V by 4 bases and J by 3 bases, and 10 bases separated the two germline ends. CDR1 and CDR2 from the germline V gene are LNHDA and SQIVND (reference sequence). The CDR3 sequence is 13 residues long.

The CDR3 sequence is CASSLWQKETQYF. CDR3 DNA: TGTGCCAGCAGTTTATGGCAGAAAGAGACCCAGTACTTC. The chain uses TRBV28 and TRBJ2-5; D uncertain. This CDR3 region has 13 residues. V shed 0 bases and J shed 3 bases, with 5 bases lying between them. Germline CDR1 reads MDHEN; CDR2 reads SYDVKM. The whole variable domain, remainder taken from reference TRBV28 and TRBJ2-5, is DVKVTQSSRYLVKRTGEKVFLECVQDMDHENMFWYRQDPGLGLRLIYFSYDVKMKEKGDIPEGYSVSREKKERFSLILESASTNQTSMYLCASSLWQKETQYFGPGTRLLVL.

The chain is built from TRBV6-5 and TRBJ2-2; no definite D call. In germline, CDR1 is MNHEY, CDR2 SVGAGI. Trimming shortened V by 7 bases and J by 6 bases, and 9 bases separated the two germline ends. The CDR3 runs 12 residues. Here the CDR3 DNA reads TGTGCCAGCATCGACTTCTCCGGGGAGCTGTTTTTT. It is translated as CASIDFSGELFF.

The V call is TRBV7-9, the J call TRBJ2-3; D call uncertain. This CDR3 region has 11 residues. V lost 8 bases, J lost 6 bases, and 9 bases lay in between. CDR1 SEHNR and CDR2 FQNEAQ come from the germline V gene (reference sequence). The CDR3 coding sequence is TGTGCCAGCCGTCAAGCGGATACGCAGTATTTT. The encoded protein is CASRQADTQYF.

This clonotype showed up just a few times. V and J are TRBV7-3 and TRBJ2-6; 11 bases map to TRBD2. Per the germline V gene, CDR1 is SGHTA and CDR2 is FQGTGA. After removal of 4 bases from V and 1 base from J, the junction contained 3 bases not matched to a gene. CDR3 length: 17 residues. CDR3 sequence reads: CASSSTSGASGANVLTF. CDR3 DNA sequence: TGTGCCAGCAGCTCGACTAGCGGGGCGTCTGGGGCCAACGTCCTGACTTTC.

The table lists this clonotype with a few counts. The rearrangement links TRBV6-2 or TRBV6-3 to TRBJ2-3, with a weak D call TRBD2 (7 bases). Between the trimmed V and J ends, which lost 4 bases and 9 bases, there was a span of 23 bases. Germline values: CDR1 MNHEY, CDR2 SVGEGT. CDR3 size: 16 residues. The CDR3 sequence is CASSSWGGAKDRTQYF. CDR3 sequence (DNA): TGTGCCAGCAGTTCCTGGGGGGGGGCCAAGGATCGCACGCAGTATTTT.

This rearrangement joins TRBV19 to TRBJ2-1; 8 bases align to TRBD1. Germline V gene sequence: CDR1 LNHDA, CDR2 SQIVND (reference sequence). This CDR3 contains 14 residues. V lost 5 bases to trimming and J lost 5 bases; unmatched junction nucleotides: 5. CDR3 in amino acids: CASSVQGANNEQFF. The CDR3 DNA sequence: TGTGCCAGTAGTGTTCAGGGGGCCAACAATGAGCAGTTCTTC.

The chain carries TRBV9 and TRBJ2-4, with TRBD2 matching over 9 bases. Germline CDR1 is SGDLS and CDR2 is YYNGEE. The CDR3 has 14 residues. Losses at the gene ends were 4 bases for V and 13 bases for J; bases not matched to a gene: 12. CDR3 residues: CASSPGTSNNRQYF. In DNA, the CDR3 is TGTGCCAGCAGCCCCGGGACTAGCAATAATCGGCAGTACTTC.

The V gene is TRBV5-1, the J gene TRBJ2-1, with no clear D. Between the trimmed V and J ends, which lost 0 bases and 10 bases, there was a span of 11 bases. The CDR3 runs to 13 residues. Germline CDR1 reads SGHRS; CDR2 reads YFSETQ. In DNA form, the CDR3 reads TGCGCCAGCAGCTTGGGGGTAAAGGACGAGCAGTTCTTC. This translates into CASSLGVKDEQFF.

J is TRBJ1-2 and V is TRBV5-8; 11 positions match TRBD1. The CDR3 has 15 amino acids. The ends lost 4 bases at V and 6 bases at J; junction bases unmatched: 8. Germline CDR1 and CDR2: SGHTS and YDEGEE. The CDR3: CASSATGTGGDGYTF. CDR3 coding DNA: TGTGCCAGCAGCGCGACCGGGACAGGGGGTGATGGCTACACCTTC.

The J gene is TRBJ1-2, the V gene TRBV12-3 or TRBV12-4, with a weak D call TRBD1 (5 bases). This CDR3 is built from 13 residues. Trimming took 7 bases from V and 5 from J, leaving 14 bases between them. Written as DNA, the CDR3 is TGTGCCAGCACCCTCCAGGGATCATATGGCTACACCTTC. Its protein product is CASTLQGSYGYTF.

V and J are TRBV9 and TRBJ2-1; 13 bases are shared with TRBD2. CDR1 is SGDLS, CDR2 YYNGEE, per germline. This CDR3 is 14 amino acids long. Trimming at V came to 4 bases and at J to 12 bases, leaving 7 bases not matched to a gene. The chain's CDR3 is CASSPRTSGSSQFF. For the CDR3, the DNA is TGTGCCAGCAGCCCCCGGACTAGCGGGAGTTCGCAGTTCTTC.

The chain uses TRBV5-6 and TRBJ1-6; D uncertain. This CDR3 has 16 amino acids. V lost 4 bases to trimming and J lost 3 bases, with 14 bases between them. Germline CDR1 and CDR2: SGHDT and YYEEEE. CDR3 sequence: CASSQQSTYYNSPLHF. As DNA, the CDR3 is TGTGCCAGCAGCCAACAGTCTACGTACTATAATTCACCCCTCCACTTT.

J is TRBJ2-3 and V is TRBV13, with TRBD1 as a possible D gene (5 bases). V was trimmed by 5 bases and J by 4 bases, leaving 13 bases between them. Germline assignment: CDR1 PRHDT and CDR2 FYEKMQ (reference sequence). This CDR3 has 14 amino acids. Here the CDR3 reads CASSPGRAADTQYF. The CDR3 DNA is TGTGCCAGCAGCCCGGGCAGGGCGGCAGATACGCAGTATTTT.

This clonotype was recorded a few times. The chain uses TRBV4-3 and TRBJ2-1, with D possibly TRBD2 on 6 matching bases. Germline V gives CDR1 LGHNA, CDR2 YSLEER. V gave up 0 bases and J gave up 8 bases, with 14 bases separating them. CDR3 length: 15 residues. The CDR3 protein is CASSQEAQASDEQFF. CDR3 DNA sequence: TGCGCCAGCAGCCAAGAGGCCCAGGCTAGCGATGAGCAGTTCTTC.

In its sample, this clonotype was seen many times. The chain links TRBV12-3 or TRBV12-4 to TRBJ2-7; tentative D call: TRBD1 (6 bases). V lost 4 bases and J lost 6, with 10 bases in between. This CDR3 comprises 12 residues. In nucleotides, the CDR3 is TGTGCCAGCAGTTCAACAGGGTGCGAGCAGTACTTC. Translating gives CASSSTGCEQYF.

This clonotype was seen only a few times. The chain recombines TRBV7-2 with TRBJ2-3; TRBD1 agrees at 7 bases. The V segment lost 5 bases and the J segment 0 bases; nucleotides outside the gene matches: 5. The germline V gene encodes CDR1 SGHTA and CDR2 FQGNSA. The CDR3 is 15 residues long. This chain's CDR3 is CASSVDRASTDTQYF. DNA for the CDR3: TGTGCCAGCAGCGTAGACAGGGCTAGCACAGATACGCAGTATTTT.

The CDR3 loop is CASSQGRTAYEQYF. CDR3 DNA sequence: TGTGCCAGCAGCCAGGGACGGACGGCCTACGAGCAGTACTTC. The chain has TRBV5-4 and TRBJ2-7; D could derive from TRBD1 or TRBD2 (5 bases each). This CDR3 contains 14 residues. The germline V and J ends were trimmed by 4 bases and 2 bases, with 13 bases remaining between them. The V gene's germline CDR1 is SGHNT and CDR2 YYREEE (reference sequence).

This clonotype was seen only a few times. J is TRBJ2-5 and V is TRBV11-2, with TRBD1 matching over 8 bases. The CDR3 has 18 amino acids. Germline V gene data show CDR1 as SGHAT and CDR2 as FQNNGV. The V gene end was trimmed by 4 bases and the J gene end by 5 bases; junction bases not matched to a gene: 18. This CDR3 reads CASSSIIEDRGVRETQYF. CDR3 sequence (DNA): TGTGCCAGCAGCTCAATCATAGAAGACAGGGGCGTAAGGGAGACCCAGTACTTC.

This clonotype came up a few times. The chain couples TRBV28 to TRBJ2-7; 8 nucleotides line up with TRBD1. Germline CDR1 is MDHEN and CDR2 is SYDVKM. The V segment lost 7 bases and the J segment 2 bases; nucleotides outside the gene matches: 7. This CDR3 is 14 amino acids long. The CDR3 protein is CASTLTGVTYEQYF. CDR3 nucleotides: TGTGCCAGCACCCTGACAGGGGTTACCTACGAGCAGTACTTC.

The sample holds a few counts of this clonotype. The V gene is TRBV29-1, the J gene TRBJ2-7; 8 nucleotides line up with TRBD1. With V trimmed by 6 bases and J by 2 bases, 6 bases remained unmatched. CDR1 SQVTM and CDR2 ANQGSEA come from the germline V gene. This CDR3 is built from 13 residues. CDR3 DNA sequence: TGCAGCGTCCGGGACAGGATGACCTACGAGCAGTACTTC. Translation: CSVRDRMTYEQYF.

This clonotype was counted a few times. CDR3 residues: CASSLTGVEEKLFF. CDR3 DNA: TGTGCCAGCAGTCTGACAGGGGTGGAAGAAAAACTGTTTTTT. This sequence joins TRBV12-3 or TRBV12-4 and TRBJ1-4; 8 bases are shared with TRBD1. The CDR3 has 14 residues. The ends lost 5 bases at V and 8 bases at J; junction bases unmatched: 7.

This clonotype was seen more than once but under ten times. This rearrangement joins TRBV7-8 to TRBJ2-1; 10 nucleotides align to TRBD1. The CDR3 extends over 14 amino acids. Germline V gives CDR1 SGHVS, CDR2 FQNEAQ. Losses at the gene ends were 8 bases for V and 6 bases for J; bases not matched to a gene: 7. Written as DNA, the CDR3 is TGTGCCAGCGGGGAGGGGACAGGGGCCAATGAGCAGTTCTTC. This translates into CASGEGTGANEQFF.

The chain is built from TRBV6-2 or TRBV6-3 and TRBJ1-1; TRBD1 matches 9 bases. The junction had 10 bases not matched to a gene; V was cut back by 8 bases and J by 6 bases. This CDR3 has 14 amino acids. The germline gives CDR1 MNHEY, CDR2 SVGEGT. CDR3 DNA sequence: TGTGCCAGCCACCTGCGGACAGGGGAGCCTGAAGCTTTCTTT. It translates to CASHLRTGEPEAFF.

This chain connects TRBV7-8 to TRBJ1-6, with D possibly TRBD1 on 6 matching bases. Trimming took off 2 bases at V and 10 bases at J, with 12 bases between the two ends. This CDR3 has 14 residues. CDR1 is SGHVS, CDR2 FQNEAQ, per germline. The CDR3 sequence is CASSLLQGGSPLHF. CDR3 sequence (DNA): TGTGCCAGCAGCTTATTACAGGGAGGGTCACCCCTCCACTTT.